A single sample is the source of the 14 T cell receptor beta chains below, sequenced in a study of human T cells and chemical hapten exposure. Time point denoted: pre-sensitization, week 0. As to treatment: therapeutic diphenylcyclopropenone sensitization with weekly scalp DPC. In TCRdb, the RACE reads were re-called with MiXCR into one record per CDR3 protein. The sample consists of approximately 180,000 distinct CDR3 sequences, 25% to 35% of them appearing once. The source was whole blood, collected in connection with sensitization to the hapten diphenylcyclopropenone (DPC). These receptors were obtained from a woman aged 25 to 39 with alopecia areata. Some clones in this sample may be carry-over from other donors' samples.

This clonotype was observed a few times. The rearrangement uses TRBV6-1 and TRBJ1-1; D uncertain. The V gene lost 6 bases and the J gene lost 4 bases, with 12 bases spanning the gap. The CDR3 runs 13 residues. Per germline, CDR1 MNHNS and CDR2 SASEGT. The CDR3 region is CASRPITSTEAFF. The DNA of the CDR3 is TGTGCCAGCAGACCAATCACTAGCACTGAAGCTTTCTTT.

This chain connects TRBV4-3 to TRBJ2-1; D might be TRBD2 (5 bases). The V end lost 2 bases, the J end lost 1 base, and 15 bases lay between the germline ends. CDR1 and CDR2 (germline): LGHNA, YSLEER. This CDR3 has 17 residues. CDR3 amino acids: CASSQLSGTRSYNEQFF. The DNA for the CDR3 is TGCGCCAGCAGCCAACTAAGCGGTACTAGGTCCTACAATGAGCAGTTCTTC.

This clonotype has just a few counts. This sequence joins TRBV28 and TRBJ1-5; 7 nucleotides align to TRBD1. Germline V gene sequence: CDR1 MDHEN, CDR2 SYDVKM. The CDR3 runs to 14 residues. V shed 7 bases and J 2 bases; nucleotides not matched to a gene: 5. The CDR3 reads CASTPDRRNQPQHF. The CDR3 DNA is TGTGCCAGCACCCCGGACAGGCGCAATCAGCCCCAGCATTTT.

V is TRBV20-1 and J is TRBJ1-4, with 8 bases fitting TRBD1. CDR3 length: 14 amino acids. Germline assignment: CDR1 DFQATT and CDR2 SNEGSKA (reference sequence). V dropped 1 base and J dropped 8; count of bases not matched to a gene: 6. CDR3 in DNA: TGCAGTGCTAGAGGACCAGGACAGGGAGAAAAACTGTTTTTT. Its translation is CSARGPGQGEKLFF.

In its sample, this clonotype was seen a few times. Written as DNA, the CDR3 is TGTGCCAGCAGGAGCTGGGGGGCGAACACTGAAGCTTTCTTT. Protein product: CASRSWGANTEAFF. This rearrangement joins TRBV2 to TRBJ1-1; D is possibly TRBD1 (6 bases). The CDR3 is 14 residues long. V was pared by 6 bases and J by 1 base, with 12 bases between. In germline, CDR1 is SNHLY, CDR2 FYNNEI.

This clonotype was observed a handful of times. The V gene is TRBV27, the J gene TRBJ1-1; 7 positions match TRBD1. Germline trimming cut 8 bases from V and 4 bases from J; bases unmatched to any gene: 10. This CDR3 spans 14 amino acids. Germline V gene data show CDR1 as MNHEY and CDR2 as SMNVEV (reference sequence). This CDR3 reads CASVEGAGSTEAFF. Here the CDR3 DNA reads TGTGCCAGCGTTGAGGGGGCGGGGTCCACTGAAGCTTTCTTT.

J is TRBJ2-7 and V is TRBV11-2, with D tentatively TRBD1 (5 bases). Trimming left V 2 bases short and J 5 bases short, with 13 bases between. In germline, CDR1 is SGHAT, CDR2 FQNNGV. This CDR3 contains 14 residues. The CDR3 is CASSLRPGMDEQYF. As DNA, the CDR3 is TGTGCCAGCAGCTTACGGCCAGGGATGGACGAGCAGTACTTC.

This clonotype has a handful of counts. V usage is TRBV20-1 and J usage is TRBJ2-5; TRBD2 agrees at 10 bases. The germline V gene encodes CDR1 DFQATT and CDR2 SNEGSKA (reference sequence). V was clipped by 3 bases and J by 3 bases; unmatched bases: 7. This CDR3 is built from 15 residues. The CDR3 DNA reads as TGCAGTGCTAGTGGGGCTAGCGGGGGAGAAGAGACCCAGTACTTC. Amino acid sequence: CSASGASGGEETQYF.

This clonotype has more than one count but fewer than ten. The genes are TRBV14 and TRBJ1-1; D gene uncertain. The CDR3 totals 14 residues. The ends were cut back, 4 bases at V and 0 bases at J, with 9 bases in the middle. CDR1 is SGHDN and CDR2 is FVKESK in the germline V gene. DNA of the CDR3: TGTGCCAGCAGCCTGCGCCACATGAACACTGAAGCTTTCTTT. As protein: CASSLRHMNTEAFF.

The rearrangement uses TRBV5-1 and TRBJ1-1; the match to TRBD1 covers 9 bases. The germline V gene encodes CDR1 SGHRS and CDR2 YFSETQ. V was pared by 4 bases and J by 4 bases, with 5 bases of the junction left unmatched. The CDR3 sequence is 14 residues long. The CDR3 sequence: CASSQKGQGTEAFF. The CDR3 DNA reads as TGCGCCAGCAGCCAGAAGGGACAGGGCACTGAAGCTTTCTTT.

The chain recombines TRBV28 with TRBJ2-7; unclear D gene. CDR3 length: 12 residues. CDR1 is MDHEN and CDR2 is SYDVKM in the germline V gene. Trimming pared 2 bases from V and 4 bases from J, leaving 6 bases between. CDR3 region: CASSLGMYEQYF. CDR3 bases: TGTGCCAGCAGTTTAGGAATGTACGAGCAGTACTTC.

This clonotype was picked up a small number of times. The chain combines TRBV11-2 with TRBJ2-3; D not certain. From germline, CDR1 is SGHAT and CDR2 FQNNGV. V gave up 5 bases and J gave up 6 bases, with 12 bases separating them. CDR3 length: 13 amino acids. The CDR3 DNA follows: TGTGCCAGCAGCCGAGGTCGGATTGATACGCAGTATTTT. Translating it yields CASSRGRIDTQYF. The variable domain in full, with the rest retrieved from reference TRBV11-2 and TRBJ2-3, is EAGVAQSPRYKIIEKRQSVAFWCNPISGHATLYWYQQILGQGPKLLIQFQNNGVVDDSQLPKDRFSAERLKGVDSTLKIQPAKLEDSAVYLCASSRGRIDTQYFGPGTRLTVL.

The V call is TRBV5-5, the J call TRBJ2-7, with TRBD2 matching over 9 bases. The ends lost 0 bases at V and 2 bases at J; junction bases unmatched: 3. CDR3 size: 15 residues. The V gene's germline CDR1 is SGHKS and CDR2 YYEKEE (reference sequence). CDR3 coding DNA: TGTGCCAGCAGCTTGGGACTAGCGGCCACCTACGAGCAGTACTTC. The encoded protein is CASSLGLAATYEQYF. The whole variable domain, filled in from reference TRBV5-5 and TRBJ2-7, reads DAGVTQSPTHLIKTRGQQVTLRCSPISGHKSVSWYQQVLGQGPQFIFQYYEKEERGRGNFPDRFSARQFPNYSSELNVNALLLGDSALYLCASSLGLAATYEQYFGPGTRLTVT.

This chain joins TRBV2 and TRBJ2-5, with 9 bases fitting TRBD1. J was trimmed by 6 bases and V by 2 bases; bases with no gene match: 4. There are 14 residues in the CDR3. CDR1 is SNHLY, CDR2 FYNNEI, per germline. Here the CDR3 reads CASSELDRGKTQYF. For the CDR3, the DNA is TGTGCCAGCAGTGAACTAGACAGGGGGAAGACCCAGTACTTC. Combining the CDR3 with reference TRBV2 and TRBJ2-5 gives the whole variable domain EPEVTQTPSHQVTQMGQEVILRCVPISNHLYFYWYRQILGQKVEFLVSFYNNEISEKSEIFDDQFSVERPDGSNFTLKIRSTKLEDSAMYFCASSELDRGKTQYFGPGTRLLVL.